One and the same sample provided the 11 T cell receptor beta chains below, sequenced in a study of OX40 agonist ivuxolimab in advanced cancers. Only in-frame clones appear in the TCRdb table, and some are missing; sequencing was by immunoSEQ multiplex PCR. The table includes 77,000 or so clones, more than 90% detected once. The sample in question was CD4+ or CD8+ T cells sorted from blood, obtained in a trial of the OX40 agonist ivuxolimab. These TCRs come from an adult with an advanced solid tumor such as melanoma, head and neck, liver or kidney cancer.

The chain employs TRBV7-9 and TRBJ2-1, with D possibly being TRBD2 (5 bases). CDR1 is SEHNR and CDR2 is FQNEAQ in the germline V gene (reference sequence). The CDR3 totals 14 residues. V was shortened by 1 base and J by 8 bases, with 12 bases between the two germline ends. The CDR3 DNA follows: TGTGCCAGCAGCTTAGAGACGGGGTCGGATGAGCAGTTCTTC. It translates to CASSLETGSDEQFF.

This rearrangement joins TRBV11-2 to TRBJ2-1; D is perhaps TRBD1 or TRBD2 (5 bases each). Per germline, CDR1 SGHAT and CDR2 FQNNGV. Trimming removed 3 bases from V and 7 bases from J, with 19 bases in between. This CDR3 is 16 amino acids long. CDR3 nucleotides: TGTGCCAGCAGCTTTACGGGGCTTTTAGAGTTTAATGAGCAGTTCTTC. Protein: CASSFTGLLEFNEQFF.

The CDR3 is CASSLVGSYGYTF. The CDR3 DNA reads as TGTGCCAGCAGCTTGGTAGGGTCCTATGGCTACACCTTC. The gene calls are TRBV5-5 and TRBJ1-2; D not certain. The V end was cut by 0 bases, the J end by 4 bases, with 7 bases between. There are 13 residues in the CDR3. The V gene's germline CDR1 is SGHKS and CDR2 YYEKEE (reference sequence).

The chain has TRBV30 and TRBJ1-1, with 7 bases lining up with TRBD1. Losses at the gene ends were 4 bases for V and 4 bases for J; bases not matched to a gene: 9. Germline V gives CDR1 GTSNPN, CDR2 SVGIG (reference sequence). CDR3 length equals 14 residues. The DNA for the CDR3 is TGTGCCTGGACCCCTGGCAGGGGGGGCACTGAAGCTTTCTTT. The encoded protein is CAWTPGRGGTEAFF.

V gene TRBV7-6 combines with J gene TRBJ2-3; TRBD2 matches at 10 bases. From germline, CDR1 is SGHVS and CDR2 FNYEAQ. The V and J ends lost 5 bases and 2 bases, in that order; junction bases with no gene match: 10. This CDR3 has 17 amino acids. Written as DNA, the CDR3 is TGTGCCAGCAGCCCCCGAGAGGGACTAGCGTTCACAGATACGCAGTATTTT. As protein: CASSPREGLAFTDTQYF.

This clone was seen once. CDR3 DNA: TGTGCCAGCAGCCATTTAACGGGGGGCAATGAGCAGTTCTTC. Protein sequence: CASSHLTGGNEQFF. V gene TRBV7-6 combines with J gene TRBJ2-1; 7 bases are shared with TRBD2. The CDR3 contains 14 residues. Per germline, CDR1 SGHVS and CDR2 FNYEAQ. The junction had 7 bases not matched to a gene; V was cut back by 5 bases and J by 6 bases.

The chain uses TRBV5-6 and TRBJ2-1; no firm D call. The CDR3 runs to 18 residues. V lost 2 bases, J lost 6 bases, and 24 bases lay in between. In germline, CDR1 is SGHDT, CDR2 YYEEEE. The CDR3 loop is CASSFGLATTYKGNEQFF. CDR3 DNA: TGTGCCAGCAGCTTTGGTCTCGCCACTACGTATAAAGGCAATGAGCAGTTCTTC.

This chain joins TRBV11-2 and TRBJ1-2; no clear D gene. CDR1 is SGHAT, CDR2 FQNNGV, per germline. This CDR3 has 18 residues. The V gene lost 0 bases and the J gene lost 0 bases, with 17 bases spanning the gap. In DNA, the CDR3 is TGTGCCAGCAGCTTAGAAGGAAGAGGACCTTTTACTAACTATGGCTACACCTTC. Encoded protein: CASSLEGRGPFTNYGYTF.

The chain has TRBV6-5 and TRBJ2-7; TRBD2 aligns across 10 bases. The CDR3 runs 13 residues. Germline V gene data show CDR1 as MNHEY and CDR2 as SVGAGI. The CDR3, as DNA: TGTGCGACCTACAGCGGGGGGGGTCAGGAGCAGTACTTC. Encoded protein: CATYSGGGQEQYF.

CDR3 in DNA: TGTGCCAGCAGCCAAGAAATCGGACTCATGCCTTTTACTGAAGCTTTCTTT. Its protein is CASSQEIGLMPFTEAFF. The V call is TRBV14, the J call TRBJ1-1; no firm D call. With 0 bases removed from V and 5 bases from J, the gap between germline ends came to 19 bases. Germline CDR1 is SGHDN and CDR2 is FVKESK. The CDR3 is made up of 17 amino acids.

The CDR3 spells CASSSRMGAPYEQYF. The CDR3 bases are TGCGCCAGCAGCTCACGCATGGGGGCCCCCTACGAGCAGTACTTC. This chain joins TRBV5-1 and TRBJ2-7; a weak D match, TRBD1 (6 bases). The V end lost 3 bases, the J end lost 2 bases, and 15 bases lay between the germline ends. Germline values: CDR1 SGHRS, CDR2 YFSETQ. The CDR3 loop spans 15 amino acids.